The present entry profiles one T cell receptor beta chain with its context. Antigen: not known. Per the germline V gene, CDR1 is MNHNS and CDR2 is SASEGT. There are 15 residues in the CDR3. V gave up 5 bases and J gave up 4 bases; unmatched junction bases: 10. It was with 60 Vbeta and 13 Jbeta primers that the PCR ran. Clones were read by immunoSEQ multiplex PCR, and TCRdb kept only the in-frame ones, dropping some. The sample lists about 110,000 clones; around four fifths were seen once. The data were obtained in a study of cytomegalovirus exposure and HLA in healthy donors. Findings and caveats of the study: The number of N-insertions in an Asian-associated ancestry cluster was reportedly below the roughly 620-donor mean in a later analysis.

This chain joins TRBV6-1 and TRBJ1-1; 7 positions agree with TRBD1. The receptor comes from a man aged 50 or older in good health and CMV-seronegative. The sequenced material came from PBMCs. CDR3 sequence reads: CASSLERDRGTEAFF. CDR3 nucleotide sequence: TGTGCCAGCAGTCTCGAAAGGGACAGAGGCACTGAAGCTTTCTTT.